These T cell receptor beta chains were read from a single sample in a study of shared clonotypes between healthy human individuals. TCRdb's copy holds only in-frame clones and misses some; the assay was immunoSEQ multiplex PCR. The repertoire holds 950,000 to 1,300,000 clones, with 65% to 75% as singletons. Material for sequencing was memory CD4+ T cells sorted from blood. These TCRs come from a man between 18 and 35 years old in good health. Each CDR3 is given with its conserved first and last residue. The order of the fields is V gene, J gene, clone size, D gene, CDR3 protein, CDR3 DNA. The D gene is left open where the match is weak. Clone size is stated in some rows and not others, as once, few, many or a class when expanded.

V: TRBV6-1
J: TRBJ2-5
size: NA
D: NA
CDR3: CASSVTETQYF
DNA: TGTGCCAGCAGTGTCACGGAGACCCAGTACTTC

V: TRBV29-1
J: TRBJ2-5
size: NA
D: TRBD2
CDR3: CSVAGLAGETQYF
DNA: TGCAGCGTTGCTGGTCTAGCGGGAGAGACCCAGTACTTC

V: TRBV5-1
J: TRBJ2-1
size: NA
D: TRBD1
CDR3: CASSPDRGSGNEQFF
DNA: TGCGCCAGCAGCCCGGACAGGGGTTCAGGTAATGAGCAGTTCTTC

V: TRBV2
J: TRBJ1-6
size: many
D: NA
CDR3: CAGRTEGSSPLHF
DNA: TGTGCCGGTAGGACAGAAGGGAGTTCACCCCTCCACTTT

V: TRBV10-3
J: TRBJ1-2
size: NA
D: TRBD1
CDR3: CAITPGQGPYTF
DNA: TGTGCCATCACCCCGGGACAGGGACCATACACCTTC

V: TRBV7-2
J: TRBJ2-1
size: few
D: TRBD2
CDR3: CASSSRTSGSYEQFF
DNA: TGTGCCAGCAGTTCGCGGACTAGCGGGAGCTATGAGCAGTTCTTC

V: TRBV2
J: TRBJ2-5
size: NA
D: TRBD1
CDR3: CASSSWTGVETQYF
DNA: TGTGCCAGCAGCTCTTGGACAGGGGTAGAGACCCAGTACTTC

V: TRBV10-3
J: TRBJ1-2
size: once
D: NA
CDR3: CAISAIEQGDNYGYTF
DNA: TGTGCCATCAGTGCCATCGAGCAGGGCGACAACTATGGCTACACCTTC

V: TRBV7-3
J: TRBJ1-1
size: NA
D: TRBD1
CDR3: CASSPGTGINTEAFF
DNA: TGTGCCAGCAGCCCGGGGACAGGGATTAACACTGAAGCTTTCTTT

V: TRBV6-4
J: TRBJ1-1
size: NA
D: NA
CDR3: CASSDPDRGNTEAFF
DNA: TGTGCCAGCAGTGACCCGGACCGAGGGAACACTGAAGCTTTCTTT

V: TRBV6-1
J: TRBJ2-5
size: NA
D: NA
CDR3: CASSDMGSHLQETQYF
DNA: TGTGCCAGCAGTGATATGGGATCACACTTACAAGAGACCCAGTACTTC

V: TRBV14
J: TRBJ1-1
size: NA
D: NA
CDR3: CASSIGREGGTEAFF
DNA: TGTGCCAGCAGCATAGGACGAGAAGGGGGGACTGAAGCTTTCTTT

V: TRBV19
J: TRBJ2-5
size: NA
D: TRBD2
CDR3: CASSIEGRGHQETQYF
DNA: TGTGCCAGTAGTATCGAAGGGAGGGGACACCAAGAGACCCAGTACTTC

V: TRBV5-4
J: TRBJ1-1
size: few
D: NA
CDR3: CASSRGELMNTEAFF
DNA: TGTGCCAGCAGCCGGGGAGAGCTGATGAACACTGAAGCTTTCTTT

V: TRBV20-1
J: TRBJ2-1
size: NA
D: NA
CDR3: CSASSYNEQFF
DNA: TGCAGTGCTAGTTCCTACAATGAGCAGTTCTTC

V: TRBV6-1
J: TRBJ2-2
size: NA
D: NA
CDR3: CASSGAQQRGTGELFF
DNA: TGTGCCAGCAGTGGAGCTCAGCAAAGGGGAACCGGGGAGCTGTTTTTT

V: TRBV7-9
J: TRBJ2-5
size: NA
D: TRBD1
CDR3: CASSVSGTGGAETQYF
DNA: TGTGCCAGCAGCGTATCCGGGACAGGGGGCGCAGAGACCCAGTACTTC

V: TRBV4-3
J: TRBJ1-2
size: NA
D: NA
CDR3: CASSQDVQAGLGYTF
DNA: TGCGCCAGCAGCCAAGATGTGCAGGCAGGGCTTGGCTACACCTTC

V: TRBV6-1
J: TRBJ1-5
size: once
D: NA
CDR3: CASSEPSRGRDQPQHF
DNA: TGTGCCAGCAGTGAACCTTCCAGGGGTAGGGATCAGCCCCAGCATTTT

V: TRBV5-1
J: TRBJ2-7
size: NA
D: TRBD1
CDR3: CASSSRTGGVNEQYF
DNA: TGCGCCAGCAGCTCCAGGACAGGGGGCGTAAACGAGCAGTACTTC

V: TRBV11-2
J: TRBJ1-6
size: NA
D: NA
CDR3: CASSLVQTFNSPLHF
DNA: TGTGCCAGCAGCTTAGTCCAGACCTTTAATTCACCCCTCCACTTT

V: TRBV7-2
J: TRBJ2-6
size: NA
D: NA
CDR3: CASSHDRQGANVLTF
DNA: TGTGCCAGCAGCCACGACCGTCAAGGGGCCAACGTCCTGACTTTC

V: TRBV5-4
J: TRBJ1-2
size: NA
D: TRBD1
CDR3: CASSSGQQNYGYTF
DNA: TGTGCCAGCAGCTCGGGACAGCAGAACTATGGCTACACCTTC

V: TRBV15
J: TRBJ1-5
size: NA
D: NA
CDR3: CATSRGQYSNQPQHF
DNA: TGTGCCACCAGCAGAGGACAGTATAGCAATCAGCCCCAGCATTTT

V: TRBV5-1
J: TRBJ2-7
size: NA
D: NA
CDR3: CASSLGEGSSYEQYF
DNA: TGCGCCAGCAGCTTGGGTGAGGGGAGCTCCTACGAGCAGTACTTC

V: TRBV7-2
J: TRBJ2-5
size: NA
D: TRBD2
CDR3: CASSFSGGETQYF
DNA: TGTGCCAGCAGCTTCAGCGGGGGAGAGACCCAGTACTTC

V: TRBV9
J: TRBJ1-6
size: NA
D: NA
CDR3: CASSVMVDNSPLHF
DNA: TGTGCCAGCAGCGTTATGGTGGATAATTCACCCCTCCACTTT

V: TRBV7-2
J: TRBJ1-2
size: NA
D: TRBD1
CDR3: CASSPRPGQVGGYTF
DNA: TGTGCCAGCAGCCCCCGACCTGGACAGGTCGGGGGCTACACCTTC

V: TRBV5-4
J: TRBJ1-2
size: NA
D: NA
CDR3: CASSLGIGGEYGYTF
DNA: TGTGCCAGCAGCTTGGGGATCGGAGGGGAGTATGGCTACACCTTC

V: TRBV29-1
J: TRBJ1-1
size: few
D: NA
CDR3: CSGNAQYPNTEAFF
DNA: TGCAGCGGGAACGCCCAGTACCCCAACACTGAAGCTTTCTTT

V: TRBV18
J: TRBJ1-2
size: NA
D: NA
CDR3: CASSPPAGLYGYTF
DNA: TGTGCCAGCTCACCACCGGCTGGCCTCTATGGCTACACCTTC

V: TRBV7-9
J: TRBJ2-7
size: few
D: TRBD1
CDR3: CASSLAAGGIEQYF
DNA: TGTGCCAGCAGCTTAGCGGCAGGGGGCATCGAGCAGTACTTC

V: TRBV4-3
J: TRBJ2-5
size: many
D: TRBD2
CDR3: CASSQLAGVLETQYF
DNA: TGCGCCAGCAGCCAGTTAGCGGGAGTTTTGGAGACCCAGTACTTC

V: TRBV30
J: TRBJ1-2
size: NA
D: NA
CDR3: CASREGYGYTF
DNA: TGTGCCTCCAGAGAGGGCTATGGCTACACCTTC

V: TRBV27
J: TRBJ2-7
size: NA
D: NA
CDR3: CASTLVRQGTHRNEQYF
DNA: TGTGCCAGCACCCTCGTACGCCAGGGCACCCATAGAAACGAGCAGTACTTC

V: TRBV4-3
J: TRBJ2-6
size: NA
D: NA
CDR3: CASSQSSPGAGANVLTF
DNA: TGCGCCAGCAGCCAATCTTCCCCAGGGGCAGGGGCCAACGTCCTGACTTTC

V: TRBV19
J: TRBJ1-2
size: NA
D: TRBD1
CDR3: CASSTHDPGQADGYTF
DNA: TGTGCCAGTAGTACCCACGACCCGGGACAGGCGGATGGCTACACCTTC

V: TRBV5-1
J: TRBJ2-2
size: NA
D: NA
CDR3: CASSLDAASGELFF
DNA: TGCGCCAGCAGCTTGGATGCGGCATCCGGGGAGCTGTTTTTT

V: TRBV4-1
J: TRBJ2-7
size: once
D: TRBD2
CDR3: CASSPLSSSGVYEQYF
DNA: TGCGCCAGCAGCCCACTCTCTTCTAGCGGGGTCTACGAGCAGTACTTC

V: TRBV28
J: TRBJ1-4
size: NA
D: NA
CDR3: CASKRTWDNEKLFF
DNA: TGTGCCAGCAAACGGACATGGGATAATGAAAAACTGTTTTTT

V: TRBV10-3
J: TRBJ1-6
size: NA
D: NA
CDR3: CAIRGSYNSPLHF
DNA: TGTGCCATCAGAGGGTCCTATAATTCACCCCTCCACTTT

V: TRBV7-2
J: TRBJ2-7
size: NA
D: TRBD2
CDR3: CASSLVSGAGGSSYEQYF
DNA: TGTGCCAGCAGCTTAGTTTCGGGAGCGGGAGGTAGCTCCTACGAGCAGTACTTC

V: TRBV5-8
J: TRBJ2-4
size: few
D: NA
CDR3: CASSLKVILAKNIQYF
DNA: TGTGCCAGCAGCTTGAAAGTTATACTAGCCAAAAACATTCAGTACTTC

V: TRBV2
J: TRBJ1-1
size: few
D: NA
CDR3: CASRKADGNTEAFF
DNA: TGTGCCAGCAGGAAGGCAGATGGGAACACTGAAGCTTTCTTT

V: TRBV5-1
J: TRBJ2-2
size: NA
D: TRBD1
CDR3: CASSLGGTGGIGELFF
DNA: TGCGCCAGCAGCTTGGGCGGGACAGGGGGCATCGGGGAGCTGTTTTTT

V: TRBV19
J: TRBJ1-3
size: few
D: NA
CDR3: CASSKGVGLSGNTIYF
DNA: TGTGCCAGTAGTAAGGGTGTCGGCCTCTCTGGAAACACCATATATTTT

V: TRBV29-1
J: TRBJ2-1
size: NA
D: NA
CDR3: CSSGSGASSGSNEQFF
DNA: TGCAGCTCCGGGTCGGGGGCGTCTAGCGGCAGCAATGAGCAGTTCTTC

V: TRBV18
J: TRBJ1-1
size: once
D: NA
CDR3: CASSPGLGGGTEAFF
DNA: TGTGCCAGCTCACCAGGGCTCGGGGGAGGGACTGAAGCTTTCTTT

V: TRBV18
J: TRBJ2-1
size: once
D: TRBD2
CDR3: CASSPGGLAGLKDNEQFF
DNA: TGTGCCAGCTCACCTGGCGGACTAGCGGGGCTTAAGGACAATGAGCAGTTCTTC

V: TRBV30
J: TRBJ2-1
size: NA
D: TRBD2
CDR3: CAWSGSGVEQFF
DNA: TGTGCCTGGAGTGGAAGCGGGGTCGAGCAGTTCTTC

V: TRBV30
J: TRBJ2-7
size: NA
D: TRBD1
CDR3: CAWRDAGTGNYEQYF
DNA: TGTGCCTGGAGGGACGCCGGGACAGGTAACTACGAGCAGTACTTC

V: TRBV20-1
J: TRBJ1-6
size: once
D: NA
CDR3: CSAREPPLHF
DNA: TGCAGTGCTAGGGAACCACCCCTCCACTTT

V: TRBV28
J: TRBJ2-1
size: NA
D: TRBD2
CDR3: CASSSLAGDTYNEQFF
DNA: TGTGCCAGCAGTTCCCTAGCGGGAGATACCTACAATGAGCAGTTCTTC

V: TRBV4-1
J: TRBJ1-4
size: NA
D: NA
CDR3: CASRRGPSTNEKLFF
DNA: TGCGCCAGCAGGAGAGGGCCTTCAACTAATGAAAAACTGTTTTTT

V: TRBV4-1
J: TRBJ2-1
size: NA
D: NA
CDR3: CASSQEVTAGSYNEQFF
DNA: TGCGCCAGCAGCCAAGAGGTTACAGCCGGCTCCTACAATGAGCAGTTCTTC